This T cell receptor (beta chain) was documented in a study of T cells expressing NK-cell markers. Germline V gene lookup returns CDR1 DFQATT and CDR2 SNEGSKA (reference sequence). The CDR3 sequence is 13 residues long. Each CDR3 protein gets one entry in TCRdb, which reprocessed the 5' RACE reads and gives no DNA. Found here are over 250,000 distinct CDR3 sequences; the top ten clones hold 4.2%. V gene TRBV20-1 combines with J gene TRBJ2-1; no DNA is available, so the TRBD1 call from TCRdb remains unchecked. The TCR sequence derives from a woman between 18 and 70 years old in good health. The sample was blood T cells: a sorted CD56 or NKG2C T cell subset, CD4+ or CD8+ T cells, or bulk PBMC T cells (not recorded which). The CDR3 reads CSARTGGVSQEFF.